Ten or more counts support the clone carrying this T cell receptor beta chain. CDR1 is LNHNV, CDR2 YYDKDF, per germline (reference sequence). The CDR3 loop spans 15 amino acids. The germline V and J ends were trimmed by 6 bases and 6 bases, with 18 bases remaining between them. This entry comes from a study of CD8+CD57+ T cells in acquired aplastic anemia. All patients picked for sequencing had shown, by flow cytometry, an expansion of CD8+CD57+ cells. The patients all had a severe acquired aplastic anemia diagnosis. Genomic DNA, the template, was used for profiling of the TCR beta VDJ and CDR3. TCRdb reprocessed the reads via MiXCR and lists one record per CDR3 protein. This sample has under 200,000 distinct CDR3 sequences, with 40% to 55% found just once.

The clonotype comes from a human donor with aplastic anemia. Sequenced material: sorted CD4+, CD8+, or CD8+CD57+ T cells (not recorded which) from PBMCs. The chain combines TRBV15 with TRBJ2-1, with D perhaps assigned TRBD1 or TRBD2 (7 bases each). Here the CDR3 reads CATSPTREGANEQFF. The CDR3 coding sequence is TGTGCCACCAGTCCGACGAGGGAGGGGGCCAATGAGCAGTTCTTC.